Presented here are 22 T cell receptor beta chains from one specimen sequenced in a study of radiation and T cells in renal cell carcinoma. Time point: blood 2 weeks post-SBRT. As for treatment: 15 Gy SBRT to primary tumor, nephrectomy 4 weeks later. Sequencing was performed with immunoSEQ multiplex PCR; in TCRdb, only in-frame clones are kept and a portion is missing. The profile shows about 150,000 clones, approximately 86% of them singletons. The sequences come from blood, collected from a patient whose treatment included radiotherapy and nephrectomy. The receptors shown here come from a woman aged 45-65 years with renal cell carcinoma.

V usage is TRBV5-1 and J usage is TRBJ2-1; 10 nucleotides match TRBD2. CDR1 is SGHRS and CDR2 is YFSETQ in the germline V gene. The CDR3 is 14 residues long. Trimming removed 7 bases from V and 8 bases from J; junction bases left unmatched: 9. The CDR3 loop reads CASALAGGSDEQFF. The DNA of the CDR3 is TGCGCCAGCGCCTTAGCGGGGGGCTCGGATGAGCAGTTCTTC.

This chain joins TRBV9 and TRBJ2-2, with D perhaps TRBD1 (6 bases). CDR1 SGDLS and CDR2 YYNGEE come from the germline V gene. The CDR3 has 15 amino acids. With 1 base removed from V and 5 bases from J, the gap between germline ends came to 12 bases. The CDR3, as DNA: TGTGCCAGCAGCGTATACGGGACACCAACCGGGGAGCTGTTTTTT. It specifies CASSVYGTPTGELFF.

This clone occurred a few times. The rearrangement uses TRBV7-9 and TRBJ1-1; no clear D gene. The germline V and J ends were trimmed by 0 bases and 4 bases, with 12 bases remaining between them. CDR1 SEHNR and CDR2 FQNEAQ come from the germline V gene (reference sequence). There are 15 residues in the CDR3. The CDR3 protein is CASSLALEGATEAFF. CDR3 nucleotide sequence: TGTGCCAGCAGCTTAGCGCTCGAAGGAGCCACTGAAGCTTTCTTT.

The chain employs TRBV19 and TRBJ1-1; no definite D call. The CDR3 contains 18 residues. The V gene lost 0 bases and the J gene lost 0 bases, with 17 bases spanning the gap. Germline lookup yields CDR1 LNHDA and CDR2 SQIVND (reference sequence). The DNA for the CDR3 is TGTGCCAGTAGTATAGATTTTGCTTCAGCTAAAATGAACACTGAAGCTTTCTTT. Translated: CASSIDFASAKMNTEAFF.

The DNA for the CDR3 is TGTGCCAGCAGCCTTCGGTGGACGGTGAACACTGAAGCTTTCTTT. Its protein is CASSLRWTVNTEAFF. The chain joins TRBV2 to TRBJ1-1; D remains ambiguous. CDR1 and CDR2 (germline): SNHLY, FYNNEI. V lost 6 bases and J 0 bases, leaving 14 bases between the germline ends. This CDR3 region has 15 residues.

This clone was seen only once. This chain connects TRBV7-2 to TRBJ2-7; no clear D gene. In germline, CDR1 is SGHTA, CDR2 FQGNSA. This CDR3 spans 13 amino acids. V dropped 6 bases and J dropped 2 bases, with 11 bases sitting between them. The CDR3 bases are TGTGCCAGCAGTTCCGGACGGACCTACGAGCAGTACTTC. This encodes CASSSGRTYEQYF.

This clone has only one observation. The chain has TRBV19 and TRBJ2-1, with D perhaps matching TRBD1 (6 bases). Trimming pared 4 bases from V and 14 bases from J, leaving 15 bases between. Germline CDR1 is LNHDA and CDR2 is SQIVND (reference sequence). The CDR3 contains 12 residues. The CDR3 DNA is TGTGCCAGTAGTACTCAACAGGGAAAAAAGTTCTTC. Its translation is CASSTQQGKKFF.

The chain recombines TRBV18 with TRBJ2-7; D tentatively reads TRBD1 or TRBD2 (5 bases each). With 3 bases removed from V and 0 bases from J, the gap between germline ends came to 15 bases. CDR3 length: 16 residues. Germline CDR1 KGHSH, CDR2 LQKENI. DNA of the CDR3: TGTGCCAGCTCACCTCCGGGACGCAGAAGCTCCTACGAGCAGTACTTC. This codes for CASSPPGRRSSYEQYF.

This chain links TRBV7-9 with TRBJ1-2; TRBD1 matches 9 bases. With V trimmed by 6 bases and J by 7 bases, 9 bases remained unmatched. The CDR3 length is 14 residues. Germline CDR1 is SEHNR and CDR2 is FQNEAQ (reference sequence). CDR3 region: CASRQAGTGSGYTF. CDR3 nucleotide sequence: TGTGCCAGCAGACAGGCCGGGACAGGGTCTGGCTACACCTTC.

The chain combines TRBV7-8 with TRBJ1-4; D uncertain. The CDR3 covers 15 residues. Looked up from germline, CDR1 is SGHVS and CDR2 is FQNEAQ. V was clipped by 4 bases and J by 5 bases, with 14 bases between them. For the CDR3, the DNA is TGTGCCAGCAGCTCGGCCTGGACGACAAATGAAAAACTGTTTTTT. Translating it yields CASSSAWTTNEKLFF. The full variable domain, with the rest looked up from reference TRBV7-8 and TRBJ1-4, is GAGVSQSPRYKVAKRGQDVALRCDPISGHVSLFWYQQALGQGPEFLTYFQNEAQLDKSGLPSDRFFAERPEGSVSTLKIQRTQQEDSAVYLCASSSAWTTNEKLFFGSGTQLSVL.

The chain recombines TRBV9 with TRBJ2-7; the D gene is possibly TRBD1 (5 bases). Germline-derived CDR1 and CDR2 are SGDLS and YYNGEE. V was cut by 0 bases and J by 5 bases, with 15 bases left in between. This CDR3 contains 15 residues. CDR3 loop: CASSVDFTLGDEQYF. In DNA, the CDR3 is TGTGCCAGCAGCGTAGATTTCACGTTAGGGGACGAGCAGTACTTC.

The gene calls are TRBV6-5 and TRBJ2-1; D ambiguous. The CDR3 is 16 residues long. The V gene lost 3 bases and the J gene lost 0 bases, with 12 bases spanning the gap. Germline CDR1 reads MNHEY; CDR2 reads SVGAGI. The DNA of the CDR3 is TGTGCCAGCAGTTATGGGAACCTGTACTCCTACAATGAGCAGTTCTTC. This codes for CASSYGNLYSYNEQFF.

This sequence joins TRBV5-6 and TRBJ2-7, with 12 bases fitting TRBD2. Germline V gene data show CDR1 as SGHDT and CDR2 as YYEEEE. The CDR3 is 16 amino acids. After removal of 2 bases from V and 7 bases from J, the junction contained 10 bases not matched to a gene. CDR3 in DNA: TGTGCCAGCAGCTTTGTCGGACTAGCGGGGACGGGTGAGCAGTACTTC. Translated: CASSFVGLAGTGEQYF.

This chain connects TRBV10-3 to TRBJ2-1, with 9 bases matching TRBD1. Per the germline V gene, CDR1 is ENHRY and CDR2 is SYGVKD. This CDR3 spans 15 amino acids. Trimming at V came to 5 bases and at J to 5 bases, leaving 7 bases not matched to a gene. Here the CDR3 reads CAISLPGQGNNEQFF. DNA of the CDR3: TGTGCCATCAGTCTTCCGGGACAGGGAAACAATGAGCAGTTCTTC.

The chain joins TRBV5-1 to TRBJ1-4; no reliable D call. Germline lookup yields CDR1 SGHRS and CDR2 YFSETQ. The CDR3 spans 13 residues. V lost 6 bases to trimming and J lost 2 bases, with 8 bases between them. For the CDR3, the DNA is TGCGCCAGCACGTGGGGTACTAATGAAAAACTGTTTTTT. Translated, it gives CASTWGTNEKLFF.

J is TRBJ2-7 and V is TRBV7-2, with TRBD2 matching over 8 bases. The V segment lost 4 bases and the J segment 5 bases; nucleotides outside the gene matches: 13. The CDR3 spans 16 residues. Germline V lookup: CDR1 SGHTA, CDR2 FQGNSA. The CDR3 sequence is CASSSPGGGLGNEQYF. The CDR3 bases are TGTGCCAGCAGCTCTCCTGGCGGGGGGCTCGGCAACGAGCAGTACTTC. Full variable domain (rest looked up from reference TRBV7-2 and TRBJ2-7): GAGVSQSPSNKVTEKGKDVELRCDPISGHTALYWYRQSLGQGLEFLIYFQGNSAPDKSGLPSDRFSAERTGGSVSTLTIQRTQQEDSAVYLCASSSPGGGLGNEQYFGPGTRLTVT.

This clone has a handful of counts. The chain joins TRBV9 to TRBJ1-1; TRBD1 matches at 10 bases. With V trimmed by 4 bases and J by 5 bases, 5 bases remained unmatched. CDR1 and CDR2 from the germline V gene are SGDLS and YYNGEE. This CDR3 region has 14 residues. As DNA, the CDR3 is TGTGCCAGCAGCTTCCGGGACAGGGGAACTGAAGCTTTCTTT. Residues: CASSFRDRGTEAFF.

The rearrangement links TRBV4-1 to TRBJ2-2; TRBD1 agrees at 7 bases. The CDR3 contains 14 residues. The germline V gene encodes CDR1 MGHRA and CDR2 YSYEKL. With 6 bases clipped from V and 1 base from J, the junction kept 2 bases outside the gene matches. The DNA for the CDR3 is TGCGCCAGCAGGGGACAGCTGAACACCGGGGAGCTGTTTTTT. It codes for CASRGQLNTGELFF.

The gene calls are TRBV5-1 and TRBJ1-1; TRBD1 might be the D (6 bases). Germline V gene lookup returns CDR1 SGHRS and CDR2 YFSETQ. V lost 4 bases and J lost 5, with 18 bases in between. This CDR3 is built from 15 residues. The CDR3 sequence is CASSQEGGPRTEAFF. The CDR3 nucleotides read TGCGCCAGCAGCCAAGAGGGGGGACCGCGGACTGAAGCTTTCTTT.

This clone appeared a single time. The chain recombines TRBV19 with TRBJ2-1; a weak D match, TRBD2 (6 bases). V lost 3 bases, J lost 8 bases, and 17 bases lay in between. Germline V gives CDR1 LNHDA, CDR2 SQIVND (reference sequence). The CDR3 runs to 15 residues. CDR3 region: CASSMRDFYLHEQFF. The CDR3 nucleotides are TGTGCCAGTAGTATGAGGGACTTTTACCTCCATGAGCAGTTCTTC.

This sequence joins TRBV19 and TRBJ1-1; perhaps TRBD1 as D (6 bases). Germline values: CDR1 LNHDA, CDR2 SQIVND (reference sequence). The V end lost 4 bases, the J end lost 7 bases, and 16 bases lay between the germline ends. The CDR3 consists of 14 residues. The CDR3 region is CASSTRTVPNEAFF. In nucleotides, the CDR3 is TGTGCCAGTAGTACGCGGACAGTACCTAATGAAGCTTTCTTT.

This clone came up once. The J gene is TRBJ1-2, the V gene TRBV4-3; 7 bases align to TRBD1. Germline lookup yields CDR1 LGHNA and CDR2 YSLEER. The CDR3 extends over 14 amino acids. Losses at the gene ends were 0 bases for V and 6 bases for J; bases not matched to a gene: 4. The CDR3 here is CASSQDTGVHGYTF. As DNA, the CDR3 is TGCGCCAGCAGCCAAGATACAGGGGTTCATGGCTACACCTTC.